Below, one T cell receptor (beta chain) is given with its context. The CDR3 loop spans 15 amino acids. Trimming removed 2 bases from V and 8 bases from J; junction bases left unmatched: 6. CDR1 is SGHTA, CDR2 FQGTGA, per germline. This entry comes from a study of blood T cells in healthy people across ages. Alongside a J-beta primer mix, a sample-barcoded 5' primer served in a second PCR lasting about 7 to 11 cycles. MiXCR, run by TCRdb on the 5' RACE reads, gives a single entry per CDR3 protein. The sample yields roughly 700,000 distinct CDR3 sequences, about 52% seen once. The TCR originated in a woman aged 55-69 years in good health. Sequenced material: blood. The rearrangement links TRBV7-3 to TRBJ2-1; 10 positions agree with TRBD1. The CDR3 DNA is TGTGCCAGCAGCTTATTGGGGACAGGGGTCCATGAGCAGTTCTTC. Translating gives CASSLLGTGVHEQFF.